These 30 T cell receptor beta chains were sequenced from one sample in a study of beta chain features in type 1 diabetes. Investigators reverse transcribed all isolated RNA, so they sequenced expressed TCRB transcripts. Repertoires were generated with immunoSEQ multiplex PCR, while TCRdb's copy carries only in-frame clones and drops some. This sample has approximately 330,000 clones, with approximately 10% found just once. Sequencing was performed on naive CD4+ T cells from blood. The receptors derive from a woman younger than 45 in good health.

This clone was seen a handful of times. The chain recombines TRBV25-1 with TRBJ2-1; 7 bases match TRBD2. The CDR3 is made up of 16 amino acids. Germline V gives CDR1 MGHDK, CDR2 SYGVNS. V lost 2 bases, J lost 2 bases, and 6 bases stayed unmatched. The CDR3 sequence: CASSEIERGPYNEQFF. The CDR3, as DNA: TGTGCCAGCAGTGAAATTGAGCGGGGACCCTACAATGAGCAGTTCTTC. The complete variable domain, with remaining parts taken from reference TRBV25-1 and TRBJ2-1, reads EADIYQTPRYLVIGTGKKITLECSQTMGHDKMYWYQQDPGMELHLIHYSYGVNSTEKGDLSSESTVSRIRTEHFPLTLESARPSHTSQYLCASSEIERGPYNEQFFGPGTRLTVL.

This clone has more than one count but fewer than ten. The chain has TRBV27 and TRBJ2-1; D not certain. Germline-derived CDR1 and CDR2 are MNHEY and SMNVEV (reference sequence). The V gene lost 0 bases and the J gene lost 6 bases, with 15 bases spanning the gap. The CDR3 covers 16 residues. This CDR3 reads CASSLSAIVGPNEQFF. The CDR3 DNA follows: TGTGCCAGCAGTTTATCAGCCATCGTCGGTCCCAATGAGCAGTTCTTC.

The chain joins TRBV9 to TRBJ2-2, with 12 bases aligning to TRBD2. The germline gives CDR1 SGDLS, CDR2 YYNGEE. J was trimmed by 8 bases and V by 3 bases; bases with no gene match: 5. The CDR3 is 15 residues long. The CDR3 DNA sequence: TGTGCCAGCAGCGAGCTAGCGGGAGGGCCTGGGGAGCTGTTTTTT. Protein sequence: CASSELAGGPGELFF.

This clone was detected only a few times. The rearrangement uses TRBV5-6 and TRBJ2-5; TRBD2 matches 13 bases. Losses at the gene ends were 4 bases for V and 5 bases for J; bases not matched to a gene: 5. The germline CDR1 and CDR2 sequences are SGHDT and YYEEEE. CDR3 size: 15 residues. CDR3 bases: TGTGCCAGCAGCGCACCGGGACTAGCGGGGGAGACCCAGTACTTC. It specifies CASSAPGLAGETQYF.

This CDR3 reads CASSPGTATDTQYF. In DNA form, the CDR3 reads TGTGCCAGCAGCCCAGGGACAGCGACAGATACGCAGTATTTT. This chain uses TRBV7-3 with TRBJ2-3; TRBD1 agrees at 7 bases. V lost 5 bases, J lost 3 bases, and 5 bases stayed unmatched. Germline V gene sequence: CDR1 SGHTA, CDR2 FQGTGA. The CDR3 is 14 amino acids.

V gene TRBV19 combines with J gene TRBJ2-1, with a possible D match to TRBD1 (6 bases). CDR3 size: 12 residues. Trimming pared 3 bases from V and 15 bases from J, leaving 15 bases between. CDR1 LNHDA and CDR2 SQIVND come from the germline V gene (reference sequence). The CDR3, as DNA: TGTGCCAGTAGTATTCTGGGGGCGAGCCCGTTCTTC. Residues: CASSILGASPFF.

The chain employs TRBV6-5 and TRBJ2-7, with 13 bases aligning to TRBD2. Per germline, CDR1 MNHEY and CDR2 SVGAGI. V lost 6 bases and J lost 7; bases outside the gene matches: 6. The CDR3 has 14 residues. DNA for the CDR3: TGTGCCAGCAGGTGGACTAGCGGGAGTCGTGAGCAGTACTTC. As protein: CASRWTSGSREQYF.

This clone was seen more than once but under ten times. The V call is TRBV9, the J call TRBJ2-7; 10 bases fit TRBD2. With 2 bases clipped from V and 6 bases from J, the junction kept 5 bases outside the gene matches. There are 14 residues in the CDR3. Germline CDR1 is SGDLS and CDR2 is YYNGEE. The DNA of the CDR3 is TGTGCCAGCAGCGTCTCTAGCGGGAGCACCGAGCAGTACTTC. Translation: CASSVSSGSTEQYF.

The V gene is TRBV7-9, the J gene TRBJ1-1; 8 bases are shared with TRBD1. Germline CDR1 is SEHNR and CDR2 is FQNEAQ (reference sequence). The V segment lost 5 bases and the J segment 5 bases; nucleotides outside the gene matches: 4. CDR3 size: 13 residues. CDR3 DNA sequence: TGTGCCAGCAGCAACAGGGGGAAGACTGAAGCTTTCTTT. As protein: CASSNRGKTEAFF.

V usage is TRBV28 and J usage is TRBJ2-2; 10 bases are a match to TRBD2. J gave up 5 bases and V 2 bases, and 8 bases lay outside the gene matches. The CDR3 length is 17 residues. Looked up from germline, CDR1 is MDHEN and CDR2 is SYDVKM. The CDR3, as DNA: TGTGCCAGCAGTTTAGGGGTAGCGGGAGGCCGGACCGGGGAGCTGTTTTTT. The encoded protein is CASSLGVAGGRTGELFF.

A few counts support this clone. The chain has TRBV25-1 and TRBJ1-2; possible D gene TRBD1, 5 bases. The length of the CDR3 is 12 residues. Germline CDR1 MGHDK, CDR2 SYGVNS. V was shortened by 5 bases and J by 7 bases, with 11 bases between the two germline ends. The CDR3 region has the DNA TGTGCCAGCAGTTTTAGGGGCAGTGGCTACACCTTC. It is translated as CASSFRGSGYTF.

The chain joins TRBV10-3 to TRBJ2-1, with a possible D match to TRBD1 (6 bases). V was pared by 4 bases and J by 3 bases, with 10 bases between. CDR1 and CDR2 (germline): ENHRY, SYGVKD. The CDR3 has 14 amino acids. The CDR3 sequence is CAISGTAHYNEQFF. Here the CDR3 DNA reads TGTGCCATCAGTGGGACAGCCCACTACAATGAGCAGTTCTTC.

There are a few counts of this clone. The rearrangement uses TRBV30 and TRBJ1-2; D is uncertain. CDR1 is GTSNPN and CDR2 is SVGIG in the germline V gene (reference sequence). The V end lost 0 bases, the J end lost 8 bases, and 10 bases lay between the germline ends. CDR3 size: 12 residues. CDR3 nucleotides: TGTGCCTGGAGTGTCATACGCCAGGGCTACACCTTC. It encodes CAWSVIRQGYTF. Using reference TRBV30 and TRBJ1-2 for the parts outside the CDR3, the full variable domain is SQTIHQWPATLVQPVGSPLSLECTVEGTSNPNLYWYRQAAGRGLQLLFYSVGIGQISSEVPQNLSASRPQDRQFILSSKKLLLSDSGFYLCAWSVIRQGYTFGSGTRLTVV.

The genes are TRBV18 and TRBJ2-7; 7 nucleotides line up with TRBD2. J lost 3 bases, V lost 6 bases, and 14 bases had no gene match. Germline assignment: CDR1 KGHSH and CDR2 LQKENI. The CDR3 has 16 residues. The CDR3, as DNA: TGTGCCAGCTCCGGCACCTCGGGCGGGAGAAACTACGAGCAGTACTTC. Amino acids: CASSGTSGGRNYEQYF.

The rearrangement joins TRBV7-9 to TRBJ2-3, with 14 bases fitting TRBD2. V gave up 10 bases and J gave up 3 bases; unmatched junction bases: 12. Germline assignment: CDR1 SEHNR and CDR2 FQNEAQ (reference sequence). The length of the CDR3 is 17 residues. CDR3 coding DNA: TGTGCCACTTCAACGGGACTAGCGGGAGTAGGGACAGATACGCAGTATTTT. Translated, it gives CATSTGLAGVGTDTQYF.

This chain joins TRBV7-9 and TRBJ1-1; TRBD1 is a possible D gene (6 bases). The V gene's germline CDR1 is SEHNR and CDR2 FQNEAQ (reference sequence). This CDR3 has 13 amino acids. V gave up 1 base and J gave up 7 bases, with 10 bases separating them. In DNA form, the CDR3 reads TGTGCCAGCAGCTTAGGGGCAGGGGATGAAGCTTTCTTT. This sequence encodes CASSLGAGDEAFF. Variable domain in full (rest from reference TRBV7-9 and TRBJ1-1): DTGVSQNPRHKITKRGQNVTFRCDPISEHNRLYWYRQTLGQGPEFLTYFQNEAQLEKSRLLSDRFSAERPKGSFSTLEIQRTEQGDSAMYLCASSLGAGDEAFFGQGTRLTVV.

This clone was picked up a small number of times. The gene calls are TRBV27 and TRBJ2-1; TRBD2 agrees at 14 bases. V gave up 1 base and J gave up 6 bases; unmatched junction bases: 2. CDR1 is MNHEY, CDR2 SMNVEV, per germline (reference sequence). The CDR3 covers 16 residues. The CDR3 region is CASSLLGLAGVNEQFF. The CDR3 DNA follows: TGTGCCAGCAGTTTATTGGGACTAGCGGGAGTCAATGAGCAGTTCTTC.

This rearrangement joins TRBV9 to TRBJ2-1; perhaps TRBD1 as D (5 bases). The CDR3 covers 14 residues. CDR1 is SGDLS and CDR2 is YYNGEE in the germline V gene. Trimming pared 4 bases from V and 6 bases from J, leaving 14 bases between. The CDR3 sequence is CASSLVEGVNEQFF. The CDR3 DNA sequence: TGTGCCAGCAGCCTAGTAGAAGGGGTCAATGAGCAGTTCTTC.

This clone was seen a few times. The J gene is TRBJ2-3, the V gene TRBV11-2; possibly TRBD2 for D (6 bases). Trimming cost V 7 bases and J 9 bases, with 26 bases left between them. The CDR3 covers 16 residues. Per germline, CDR1 SGHAT and CDR2 FQNNGV. This CDR3 is CASTPSYGSGQATQYF. CDR3 sequence (DNA): TGTGCCAGCACCCCTAGCTATGGAAGCGGGCAAGCAACGCAGTATTTT.

The chain uses TRBV5-5 and TRBJ2-1; TRBD1 matches at 7 bases. The CDR3 totals 13 residues. Germline V gene data show CDR1 as SGHKS and CDR2 as YYEKEE (reference sequence). V dropped 4 bases and J dropped 8; count of bases not matched to a gene: 6. The CDR3 DNA follows: TGTGCCAGCAGCCGTCGACAGGGCGATGAGCAGTTCTTC. Protein product: CASSRRQGDEQFF. The variable domain in full, completed from reference TRBV5-5 and TRBJ2-1, reads DAGVTQSPTHLIKTRGQQVTLRCSPISGHKSVSWYQQVLGQGPQFIFQYYEKEERGRGNFPDRFSARQFPNYSSELNVNALLLGDSALYLCASSRRQGDEQFFGPGTRLTVL.

The table lists this clone with a few counts. J is TRBJ2-7 and V is TRBV28; D perhaps matches TRBD2 (7 bases). The CDR3 runs 13 residues. Between the trimmed V and J ends, which lost 6 bases and 11 bases, there was a span of 20 bases. CDR1 and CDR2 from the germline V gene are MDHEN and SYDVKM. CDR3 nucleotide sequence: TGTGCCAGCAGGGGAGGGGGTGAGGACTCGAAGTACTTC. Protein: CASRGGGEDSKYF.

The chain recombines TRBV11-2 with TRBJ1-2; 8 bases fit TRBD1. J lost 4 bases, V lost 6 bases, and 7 bases had no gene match. CDR3 size: 14 residues. The germline V gene has CDR1 SGHAT and CDR2 FQNNGV. The chain's CDR3 is CASRGPGTGYGYTF. For the CDR3, the DNA is TGTGCCAGCAGGGGACCCGGGACAGGCTATGGCTACACCTTC.

This sequence joins TRBV2 and TRBJ2-5; a weak D match, TRBD1 (6 bases). Trimming removed 3 bases at V and 5 bases at J, with 13 bases between. CDR1 SNHLY and CDR2 FYNNEI come from the germline V gene. The CDR3 contains 14 residues. The CDR3 DNA reads as TGTGCCAGCAGTGAGCTGGCAGGGGTGGAGACCCAGTACTTC. It specifies CASSELAGVETQYF.

There are a few counts of this clone. This sequence joins TRBV4-2 and TRBJ2-5; D is possibly TRBD2 (6 bases). Trimming stripped 0 bases from V and 5 bases from J, with 22 bases between. Germline loops: CDR1 LGHNA, CDR2 YNFKEQ. The CDR3 has 18 residues. The CDR3 region is CASSQDGFRALRGETQYF. In nucleotides, the CDR3 is TGTGCCAGCAGCCAAGACGGGTTTCGGGCGTTACGGGGGGAGACCCAGTACTTC.

The chain couples TRBV7-2 to TRBJ2-5, with TRBD2 identical over 12 bases. The CDR3 runs 15 residues. Unmatched junction bases numbered 7, after V lost 6 bases and J lost 5 bases. The V gene's germline CDR1 is SGHTA and CDR2 FQGNSA. DNA of the CDR3: TGTGCCAGCAGTGGAAGGACTAGCGGGATGGAGACCCAGTACTTC. It translates to CASSGRTSGMETQYF.

This chain links TRBV13 with TRBJ2-5, with unresolved D. This CDR3 contains 15 residues. With 2 bases removed from V and 1 base from J, the gap between germline ends came to 11 bases. Germline CDR1 reads PRHDT; CDR2 reads FYEKMQ (reference sequence). The CDR3 sequence: CASSLLKAVQETQYF. CDR3 DNA sequence: TGTGCCAGCAGCTTACTAAAGGCGGTCCAAGAGACCCAGTACTTC.

This clone was counted only a few times. The chain employs TRBV7-9 and TRBJ2-3; 10 bases agree with TRBD1. V trimming: 5 bases; J trimming: 2 bases; junction bases outside the gene matches: 4. CDR1 and CDR2 (germline): SEHNR, FQNEAQ (reference sequence). There are 15 residues in the CDR3. CDR3 DNA: TGTGCCAGCAGCACGGGACAGGGGTTCACAGATACGCAGTATTTT. This gives the protein CASSTGQGFTDTQYF.

This sequence joins TRBV7-3 and TRBJ2-1, with TRBD1 matching over 9 bases. CDR1 is SGHTA, CDR2 FQGTGA, per germline. The CDR3 has 15 residues. J gave up 3 bases and V 5 bases, and 5 bases lay outside the gene matches. The DNA for the CDR3 is TGTGCCAGCAGCCCCGGGACAGGGAACTACAATGAGCAGTTCTTC. As protein: CASSPGTGNYNEQFF.

The rearrangement uses TRBV2 and TRBJ2-7; D is perhaps TRBD1 (6 bases). CDR1 and CDR2 (germline): SNHLY, FYNNEI. The CDR3 has 16 amino acids. Trimming removed 4 bases from V and 2 bases from J, with 18 bases in between. In DNA form, the CDR3 reads TGTGCCAGCAGTGTTGGGGGCGGACGGCTGACCTACGAGCAGTACTTC. This gives the protein CASSVGGGRLTYEQYF.

This clone was observed a handful of times. This sequence joins TRBV27 and TRBJ1-2; possible D gene TRBD1, 6 bases. V was trimmed by 6 bases and J by 4 bases, leaving 15 bases between them. The CDR3 has 14 amino acids. The germline CDR1 and CDR2 sequences are MNHEY and SMNVEV (reference sequence). CDR3 loop: CASSQDRITYGYTF. In DNA form, the CDR3 reads TGTGCCAGCAGCCAAGACAGGATAACCTATGGCTACACCTTC.